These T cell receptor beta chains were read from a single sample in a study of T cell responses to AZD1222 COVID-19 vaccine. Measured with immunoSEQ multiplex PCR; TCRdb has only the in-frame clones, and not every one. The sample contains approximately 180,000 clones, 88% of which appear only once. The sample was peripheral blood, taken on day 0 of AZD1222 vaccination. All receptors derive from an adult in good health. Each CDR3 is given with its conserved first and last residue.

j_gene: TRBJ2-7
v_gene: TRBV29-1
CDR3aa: CSVEDFWEQYF

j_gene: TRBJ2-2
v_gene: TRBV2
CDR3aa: CASSALGLANTGELFF

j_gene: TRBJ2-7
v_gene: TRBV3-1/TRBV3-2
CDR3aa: CASSQGGHYEQYF

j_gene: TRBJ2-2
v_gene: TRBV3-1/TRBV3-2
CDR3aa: CASLGGNTGELFF

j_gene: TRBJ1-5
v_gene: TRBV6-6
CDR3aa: CASRGQSNQPQHF

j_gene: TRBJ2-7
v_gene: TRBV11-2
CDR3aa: CASSLDSYEQYF

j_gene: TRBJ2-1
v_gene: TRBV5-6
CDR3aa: CASSFKVWPDRNNEQFF

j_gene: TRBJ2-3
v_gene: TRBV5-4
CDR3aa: CASSLEGLPAGTDTQYF

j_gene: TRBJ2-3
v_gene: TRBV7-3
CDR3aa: CASSSGGGTDTQYF

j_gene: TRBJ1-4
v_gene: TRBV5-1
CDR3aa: CASSLGTGRFQEKLFF

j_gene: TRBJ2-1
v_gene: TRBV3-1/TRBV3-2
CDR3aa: CASRTGVGNEQFF

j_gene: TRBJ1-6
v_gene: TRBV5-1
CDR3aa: CASTSGTAYNSPLHF

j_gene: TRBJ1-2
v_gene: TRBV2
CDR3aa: CASSDQGLGGYTF

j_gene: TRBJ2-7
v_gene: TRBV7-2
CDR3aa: CASSFSGAEQYF

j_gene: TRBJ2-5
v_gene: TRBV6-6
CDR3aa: CASNQRGAGETQYF

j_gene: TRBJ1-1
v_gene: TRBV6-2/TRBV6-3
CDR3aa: CASSHRQGEAFF

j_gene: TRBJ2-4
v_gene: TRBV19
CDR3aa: CASSRKQGASAKNIQYF

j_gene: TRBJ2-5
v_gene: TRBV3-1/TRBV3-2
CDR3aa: CASSQEGTGGETQYF

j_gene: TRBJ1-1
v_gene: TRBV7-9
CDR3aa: CASSFRANAEAFF

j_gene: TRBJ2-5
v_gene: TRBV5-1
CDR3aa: CASNLVPGTGSAQETQYF

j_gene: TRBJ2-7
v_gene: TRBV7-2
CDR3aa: CASSLALSGAPYEQYF

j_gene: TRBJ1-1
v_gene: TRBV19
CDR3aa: CASSIGNRGRGTEAFF

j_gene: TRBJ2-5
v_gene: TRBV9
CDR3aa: CASSARTTRETQYF

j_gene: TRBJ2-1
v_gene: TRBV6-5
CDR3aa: CASRQSYNEQFF

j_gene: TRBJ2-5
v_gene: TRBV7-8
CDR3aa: CASSLVAETQYF

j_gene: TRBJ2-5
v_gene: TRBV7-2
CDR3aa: CASNSPWRGVETQYF